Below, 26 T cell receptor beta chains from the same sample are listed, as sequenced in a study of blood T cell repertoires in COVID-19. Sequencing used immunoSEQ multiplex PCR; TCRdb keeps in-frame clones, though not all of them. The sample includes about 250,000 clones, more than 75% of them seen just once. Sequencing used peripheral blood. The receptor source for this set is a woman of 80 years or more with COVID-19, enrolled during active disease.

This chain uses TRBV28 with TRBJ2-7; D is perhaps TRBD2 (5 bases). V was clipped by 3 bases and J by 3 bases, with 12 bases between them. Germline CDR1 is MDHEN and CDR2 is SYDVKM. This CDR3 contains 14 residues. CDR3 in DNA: TGTGCCAGCAGTTTGTCCGGACGGGGCTACGAGCAGTACGTC. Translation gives CASSLSGRGYEQYV.

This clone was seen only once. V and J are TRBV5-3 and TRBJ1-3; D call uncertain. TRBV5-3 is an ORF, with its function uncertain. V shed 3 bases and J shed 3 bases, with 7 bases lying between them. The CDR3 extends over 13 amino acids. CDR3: CARSSLGGNTIYF. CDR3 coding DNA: TGTGCCAGAAGCTCCCTCGGTGGAAACACCATATATTTT.

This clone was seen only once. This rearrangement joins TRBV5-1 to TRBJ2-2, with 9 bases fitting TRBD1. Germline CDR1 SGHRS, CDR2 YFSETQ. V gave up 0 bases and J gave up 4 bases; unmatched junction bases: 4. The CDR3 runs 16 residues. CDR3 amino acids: CASSLGQGVSTGELFF. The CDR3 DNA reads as TGCGCCAGCAGCTTGGGACAGGGGGTGTCCACCGGGGAGCTGTTTTTT.

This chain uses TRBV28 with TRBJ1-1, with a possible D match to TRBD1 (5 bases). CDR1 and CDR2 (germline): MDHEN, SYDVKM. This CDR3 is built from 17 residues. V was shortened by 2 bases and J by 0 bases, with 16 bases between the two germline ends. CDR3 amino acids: CASSLVSGIGMNTEAFF. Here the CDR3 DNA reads TGTGCCAGCAGTTTAGTTTCAGGGATTGGGATGAACACTGAAGCTTTCTTT.

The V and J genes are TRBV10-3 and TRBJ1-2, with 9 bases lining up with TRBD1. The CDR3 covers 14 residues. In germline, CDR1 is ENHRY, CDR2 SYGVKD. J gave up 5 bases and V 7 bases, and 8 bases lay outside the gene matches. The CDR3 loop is CAIMGGDREYGYTF. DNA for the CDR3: TGTGCCATCATGGGGGGGGACAGGGAATATGGCTACACCTTC.

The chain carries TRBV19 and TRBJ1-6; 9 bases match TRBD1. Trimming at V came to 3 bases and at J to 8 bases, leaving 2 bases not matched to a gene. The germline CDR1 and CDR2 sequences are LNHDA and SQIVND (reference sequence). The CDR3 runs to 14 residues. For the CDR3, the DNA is TGTGCCAGTAGTATCCGGACAGGGGATTCACCCCTCCACTTT. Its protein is CASSIRTGDSPLHF.

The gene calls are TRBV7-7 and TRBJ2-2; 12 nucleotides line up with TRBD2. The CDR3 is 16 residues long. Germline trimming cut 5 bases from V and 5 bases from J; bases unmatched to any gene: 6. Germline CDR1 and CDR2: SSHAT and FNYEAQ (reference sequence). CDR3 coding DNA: TGTGCCAGCAGCCTGACTCTAGCGGGGGGGACCGGGGAGCTGTTTTTT. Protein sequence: CASSLTLAGGTGELFF.

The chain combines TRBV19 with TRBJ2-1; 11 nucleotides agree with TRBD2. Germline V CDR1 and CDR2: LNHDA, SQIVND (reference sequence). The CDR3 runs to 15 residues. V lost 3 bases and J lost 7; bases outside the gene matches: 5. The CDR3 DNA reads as TGTGCCAGTAGTATTAGCGGGGGGGCATCGAATGAGCAGTTCTTC. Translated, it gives CASSISGGASNEQFF. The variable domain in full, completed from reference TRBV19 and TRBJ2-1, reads DGGITQSPKYLFRKEGQNVTLSCEQNLNHDAMYWYRQDPGQGLRLIYYSQIVNDFQKGDIAEGYSVSREKKESFPLTVTSAQKNPTAFYLCASSISGGASNEQFFGPGTRLTVL.

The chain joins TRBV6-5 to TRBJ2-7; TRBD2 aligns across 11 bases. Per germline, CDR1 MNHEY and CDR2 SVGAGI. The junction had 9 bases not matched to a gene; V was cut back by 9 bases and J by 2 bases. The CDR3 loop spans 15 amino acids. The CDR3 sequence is CASKSLAGGPYEQYF. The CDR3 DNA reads TGTGCCAGTAAATCTCTAGCGGGGGGTCCCTACGAGCAGTACTTC.

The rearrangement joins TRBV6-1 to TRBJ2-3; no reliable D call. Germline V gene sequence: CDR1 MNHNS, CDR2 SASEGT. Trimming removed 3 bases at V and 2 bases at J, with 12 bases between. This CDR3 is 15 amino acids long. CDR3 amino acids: CASSENYPITDTQYF. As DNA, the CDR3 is TGTGCCAGCAGTGAGAACTACCCGATCACAGATACGCAGTATTTT.

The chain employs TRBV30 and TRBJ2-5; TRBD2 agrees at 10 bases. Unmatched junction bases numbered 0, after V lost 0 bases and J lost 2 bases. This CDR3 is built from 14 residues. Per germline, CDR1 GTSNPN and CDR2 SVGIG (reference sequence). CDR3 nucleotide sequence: TGTGCCTGGAGTGTACTAGCGGGGCAAGAGACCCAGTACTTC. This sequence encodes CAWSVLAGQETQYF. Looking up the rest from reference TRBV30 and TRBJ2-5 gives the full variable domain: SQTIHQWPATLVQPVGSPLSLECTVEGTSNPNLYWYRQAAGRGLQLLFYSVGIGQISSEVPQNLSASRPQDRQFILSSKKLLLSDSGFYLCAWSVLAGQETQYFGPGTRLLVL.

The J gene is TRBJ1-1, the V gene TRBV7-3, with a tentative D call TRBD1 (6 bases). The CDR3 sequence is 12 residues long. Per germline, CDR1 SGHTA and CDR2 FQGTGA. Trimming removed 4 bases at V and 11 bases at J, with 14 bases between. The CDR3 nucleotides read TGTGCCAGCAGCTCGGGCGGGGGCTGGGCTTTCTTT. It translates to CASSSGGGWAFF. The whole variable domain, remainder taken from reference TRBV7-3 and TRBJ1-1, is GAGVSQTPSNKVTEKGKYVELRCDPISGHTALYWYRQSLGQGPEFLIYFQGTGAADDSGLPNDRFFAVRPEGSVSTLKIQRTERGDSAVYLCASSSGGGWAFFGQGTRLTVV.

This CDR3 reads CASSFRQGSKLFF. CDR3 sequence (DNA): TGTGCCAGCAGCTTCCGACAGGGTTCGAAACTGTTTTTT. The V gene is TRBV7-2, the J gene TRBJ1-4; 7 bases are shared with TRBD1. The CDR3 has 13 amino acids. J gave up 11 bases and V 3 bases, and 6 bases lay outside the gene matches. The germline V gene has CDR1 SGHTA and CDR2 FQGNSA. Variable domain in full (rest from reference TRBV7-2 and TRBJ1-4): GAGVSQSPSNKVTEKGKDVELRCDPISGHTALYWYRQSLGQGLEFLIYFQGNSAPDKSGLPSDRFSAERTGGSVSTLTIQRTQQEDSAVYLCASSFRQGSKLFFGSGTQLSVL.

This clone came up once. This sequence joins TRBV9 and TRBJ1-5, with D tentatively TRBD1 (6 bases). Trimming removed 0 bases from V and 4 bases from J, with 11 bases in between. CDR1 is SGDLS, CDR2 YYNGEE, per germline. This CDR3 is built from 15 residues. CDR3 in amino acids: CASSVAGHHNQPQHF. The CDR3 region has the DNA TGTGCCAGCAGCGTAGCGGGACACCATAATCAGCCCCAGCATTTT.

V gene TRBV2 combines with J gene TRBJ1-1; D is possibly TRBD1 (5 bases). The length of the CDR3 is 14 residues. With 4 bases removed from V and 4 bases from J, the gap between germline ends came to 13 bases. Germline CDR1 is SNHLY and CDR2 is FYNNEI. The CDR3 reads CASSAYGGTTEAFF. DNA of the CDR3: TGTGCCAGCAGTGCATACGGCGGGACCACTGAAGCTTTCTTT.

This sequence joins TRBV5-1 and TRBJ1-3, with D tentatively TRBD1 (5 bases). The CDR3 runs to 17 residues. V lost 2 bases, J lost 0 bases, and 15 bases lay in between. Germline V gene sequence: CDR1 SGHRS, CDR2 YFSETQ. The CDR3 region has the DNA TGCGCCAGCAGCTTAACCGGGACTACCCGCTCTGGAAACACCATATATTTT. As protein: CASSLTGTTRSGNTIYF.

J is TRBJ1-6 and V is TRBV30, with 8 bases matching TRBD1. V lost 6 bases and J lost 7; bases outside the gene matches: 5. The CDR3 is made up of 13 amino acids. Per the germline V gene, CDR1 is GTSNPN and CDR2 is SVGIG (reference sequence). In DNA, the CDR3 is TGTGCCTGTGGGGGACAGGCAAATTCACCCCTCCACTTT. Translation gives CACGGQANSPLHF.

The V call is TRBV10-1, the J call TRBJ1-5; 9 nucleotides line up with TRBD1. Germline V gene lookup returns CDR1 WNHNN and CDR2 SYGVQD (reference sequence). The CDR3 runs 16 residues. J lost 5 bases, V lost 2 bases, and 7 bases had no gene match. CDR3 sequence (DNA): TGCGCCAGCAGTGAGAGGGACAGGGCCGGCGATCAGCCCCAGCATTTT. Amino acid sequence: CASSERDRAGDQPQHF.

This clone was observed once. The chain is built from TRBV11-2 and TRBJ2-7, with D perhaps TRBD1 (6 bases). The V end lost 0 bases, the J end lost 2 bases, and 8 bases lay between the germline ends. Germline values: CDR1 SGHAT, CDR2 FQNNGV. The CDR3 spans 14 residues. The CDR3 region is CASSLEGDTYEQYF. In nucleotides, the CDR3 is TGTGCCAGCAGCTTAGAAGGGGACACCTACGAGCAGTACTTC.

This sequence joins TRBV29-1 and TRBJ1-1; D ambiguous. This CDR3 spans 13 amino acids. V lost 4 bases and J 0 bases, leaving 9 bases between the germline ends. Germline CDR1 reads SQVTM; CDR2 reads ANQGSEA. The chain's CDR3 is CSVGASLNTEAFF. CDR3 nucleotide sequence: TGCAGCGTTGGGGCCTCCCTGAACACTGAAGCTTTCTTT.

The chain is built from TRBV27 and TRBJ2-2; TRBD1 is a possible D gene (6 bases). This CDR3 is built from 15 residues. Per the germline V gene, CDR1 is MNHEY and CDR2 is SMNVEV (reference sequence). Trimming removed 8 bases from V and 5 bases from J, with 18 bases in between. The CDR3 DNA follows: TGTGCCAGCGGGGGCAGGCAGATAACAACCGGGGAGCTGTTTTTT. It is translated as CASGGRQITTGELFF.

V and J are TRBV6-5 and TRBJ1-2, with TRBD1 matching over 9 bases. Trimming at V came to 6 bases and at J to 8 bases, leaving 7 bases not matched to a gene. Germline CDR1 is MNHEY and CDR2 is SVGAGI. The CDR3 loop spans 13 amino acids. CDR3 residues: CASSLQGAQGYTF. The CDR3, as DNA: TGTGCCAGCAGCCTACAGGGGGCGCAAGGCTACACCTTC.

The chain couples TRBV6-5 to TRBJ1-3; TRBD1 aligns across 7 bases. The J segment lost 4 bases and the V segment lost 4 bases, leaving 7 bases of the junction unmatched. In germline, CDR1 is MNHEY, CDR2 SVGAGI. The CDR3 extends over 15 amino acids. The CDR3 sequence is CASSLGTAPGNTIYF. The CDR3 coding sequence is TGTGCCAGCAGTTTAGGGACAGCTCCAGGAAACACCATATATTTT.

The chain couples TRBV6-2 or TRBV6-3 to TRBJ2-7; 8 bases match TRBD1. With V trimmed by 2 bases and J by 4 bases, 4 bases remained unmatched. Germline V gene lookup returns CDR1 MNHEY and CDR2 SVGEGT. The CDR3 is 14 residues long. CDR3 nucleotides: TGTGCCAGCAGTTACCCCGGGACAGGATACGAGCAGTACTTC. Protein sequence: CASSYPGTGYEQYF.

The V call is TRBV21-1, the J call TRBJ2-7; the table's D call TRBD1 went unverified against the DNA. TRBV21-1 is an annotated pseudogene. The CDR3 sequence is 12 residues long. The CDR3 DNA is TGTGCCAGCATAGAAGGGACAAGCGAGCAGTACGTC. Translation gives CASIEGTSEQYV.

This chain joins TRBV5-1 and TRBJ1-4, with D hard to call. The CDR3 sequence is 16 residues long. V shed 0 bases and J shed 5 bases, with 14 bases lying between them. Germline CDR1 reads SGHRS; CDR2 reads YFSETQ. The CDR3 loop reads CASSLAEGNTNEKLFF. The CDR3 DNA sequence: TGCGCCAGCAGCTTGGCCGAGGGAAACACAAATGAAAAACTGTTTTTT.